This T cell receptor beta chain was retrieved from a study of vaccination and CD4 T cells after COVID-19. Germline CDR1 is DFQATT and CDR2 is SNEGSKA (reference sequence). V lost 5 bases to trimming and J lost 5 bases, with 9 bases between them. The CDR3 spans 11 residues. Treatment: roughly 11-day PBMC culture with coronavirus spike peptide pools or control peptides (ViraFEST assay). As to this clonotype: The antigen remains unidentified.

At the Johns Hopkins FTIC core, DNA taken from cultured CD4+ T cells was sequenced by way of the Oncomine TCR Beta short-read assay. A single record per CDR3 protein comes from TCRdb applying MiXCR to the PCR reads. The sample includes 20,000 or so distinct CDR3 sequences, 45% to 70% seen only once; the top ten take about 7.5%. What was sequenced was CD4+ T cells from blood, cultured in vitro. The rearrangement joins TRBV20-1 to TRBJ2-5, with no clear D. The receptor's source is a human donor who had recovered from COVID-19. CDR3 residues: CSAWDLETQYF. The CDR3 DNA reads as TGCAGTGCTTGGGATTTGGAGACCCAGTACTTC.